Shown below are 15 T cell receptor beta chains from a single sample sequenced in a study of blood T cell repertoires in COVID-19. Measured with immunoSEQ multiplex PCR; TCRdb has only the in-frame clones, and not every one. Altogether 200,000 to 300,000 clones are present, 91% being singletons, with the ten largest covering about 2.5%. The sequenced sample was peripheral blood. These receptors all come from a person aged 18-30 years with COVID-19, enrolled during active disease.

The rearrangement joins TRBV12-5 to TRBJ2-3, with 13 bases that match TRBD2. The CDR3 is made up of 15 amino acids. Germline V CDR1 and CDR2: LGHNT, FRNRAP. The V segment lost 6 bases and the J segment 13 bases; nucleotides outside the gene matches: 13. DNA of the CDR3: TGTGCTAGTGGCCCTTTGACTAGCGGGAGGCCCTCGGAGTATTTT. It is translated as CASGPLTSGRPSEYF. Full variable domain (missing parts from reference TRBV12-5 and TRBJ2-3): DARVTQTPRHKVTEMGQEVTMRCQPILGHNTVFWYRQTMMQGLELLAYFRNRAPLDDSGMPKDRFSAEMPDATLATLKIQPSEPRDSAVYFCASGPLTSGRPSEYFGPGTRLTVL.

The chain combines TRBV6-1 with TRBJ2-3; 10 bases match TRBD2. CDR1 MNHNS and CDR2 SASEGT come from the germline V gene. The CDR3 consists of 16 residues. V lost 4 bases and J lost 5; bases outside the gene matches: 9. CDR3 region: CASSASGGVLRDTQYF. Written as DNA, the CDR3 is TGTGCCAGCAGTGCTAGCGGGGGAGTACTCCGAGATACGCAGTATTTT.

This rearrangement joins TRBV12-5 to TRBJ2-1; the D gene is possibly TRBD1 (5 bases). With 1 base removed from V and 4 bases from J, the gap between germline ends came to 5 bases. This CDR3 has 13 residues. Germline values: CDR1 LGHNT, CDR2 FRNRAP. The CDR3 DNA follows: TGTGCTAGTGGTTTGGACAGGTACAATGAGCAGTTCTTC. As protein: CASGLDRYNEQFF.

This chain links TRBV7-9 with TRBJ2-1, with 7 bases fitting TRBD2. CDR3 size: 14 residues. The V and J ends lost 0 bases and 7 bases, in that order; junction bases with no gene match: 3. Germline assignment: CDR1 SEHNR and CDR2 FQNEAQ (reference sequence). CDR3 coding DNA: TGTGCCAGCAGCTTAGCGGGAGGGCCGAATGAGCAGTTCTTC. Residues: CASSLAGGPNEQFF.

Details on this clone: The sample holds other DNA sequences that translate to the same CDR3. This chain uses TRBV6-4 with TRBJ1-5; tentatively, D is TRBD1 (6 bases). Trimming took 9 bases from V and 4 from J, leaving 13 bases between them. The CDR3 has 13 amino acids. Germline V gene lookup returns CDR1 MRHNA and CDR2 SNTAGT. CDR3 sequence (DNA): TGTGCCAGTTCATCGGACAGAAATCAGCCCCAGCATTTT. Protein sequence: CASSSDRNQPQHF.

V usage is TRBV7-9 and J usage is TRBJ2-7; 14 nucleotides align to TRBD2. The length of the CDR3 is 15 residues. Germline CDR1 and CDR2: SEHNR and FQNEAQ (reference sequence). The V gene end was trimmed by 8 bases and the J gene end by 5 bases; junction bases not matched to a gene: 8. The CDR3 here is CASRGLAGVVNEQYF. CDR3 nucleotide sequence: TGTGCCAGCCGGGGACTAGCGGGAGTCGTAAACGAGCAGTACTTC. The full variable domain, its missing parts supplied by reference TRBV7-9 and TRBJ2-7, is DTGVSQNPRHKITKRGQNVTFRCDPISEHNRLYWYRQTLGQGPEFLTYFQNEAQLEKSRLLSDRFSAERPKGSFSTLEIQRTEQGDSAMYLCASRGLAGVVNEQYFGPGTRLTVT.

V is TRBV5-4 and J is TRBJ2-1, with 7 positions matching TRBD2. CDR1 and CDR2 from the germline V gene are SGHNT and YYREEE (reference sequence). The CDR3 covers 15 residues. V was pared by 0 bases and J by 3 bases, with 3 bases of the junction left unmatched. The CDR3 protein is CASSLASSGYNEQFF. In nucleotides, the CDR3 is TGTGCCAGCAGCTTGGCTTCTAGCGGCTACAATGAGCAGTTCTTC.

This chain joins TRBV7-6 and TRBJ1-3; D not resolved. The germline V gene has CDR1 SGHVS and CDR2 FNYEAQ. This CDR3 has 14 residues. The ends were cut back, 2 bases at V and 0 bases at J, with 5 bases in the middle. CDR3 loop: CASSLQVSGNTIYF. CDR3 sequence (DNA): TGTGCCAGCAGCTTACAGGTCTCTGGAAACACCATATATTTT.

The rearrangement links TRBV4-1 to TRBJ2-7, with D possibly matching TRBD1 (6 bases). Trimming stripped 2 bases from V and 3 bases from J, with 8 bases between. Per the germline V gene, CDR1 is MGHRA and CDR2 is YSYEKL. This CDR3 is 13 amino acids long. CDR3 sequence (DNA): TGCGCCAGCAGCCAACTGGACAGCTACGAGCAGTACTTC. Its translation is CASSQLDSYEQYF.

This clone was seen a single time. The genes are TRBV5-8 and TRBJ1-6; the D is unclear. There are 15 residues in the CDR3. V gave up 0 bases and J gave up 9 bases, with 13 bases separating them. Germline V CDR1 and CDR2: SGHTS, YDEGEE. The CDR3 spells CASSLGGGYGSPLHF. CDR3 DNA sequence: TGTGCCAGCAGCTTGGGTGGAGGGTACGGTTCACCCCTCCACTTT.

The table lists this clone with a count of one. The chain is built from TRBV19 and TRBJ1-2; no definite D call. V gave up 3 bases and J gave up 7 bases, with 12 bases separating them. The CDR3 has 13 residues. The germline V gene encodes CDR1 LNHDA and CDR2 SQIVND (reference sequence). CDR3 bases: TGTGCCAGTAGTATTAACCCCGAGGGTGGCTACACCTTC. Its protein product is CASSINPEGGYTF.

The chain has TRBV30 and TRBJ1-6; tentative D call: TRBD1 (5 bases). Germline V lookup: CDR1 GTSNPN, CDR2 SVGIG (reference sequence). CDR3 size: 12 residues. Trimming took off 3 bases at V and 8 bases at J, with 8 bases between the two ends. The DNA of the CDR3 is TGTGCCTGGAGGTGGGGGGATTCACCCCTCCACTTT. This sequence encodes CAWRWGDSPLHF.

The rearrangement uses TRBV19 and TRBJ2-7; D is unresolved. This CDR3 has 13 residues. Trimming pared 3 bases from V and 3 bases from J, leaving 9 bases between. Germline CDR1 is LNHDA and CDR2 is SQIVND (reference sequence). CDR3 coding DNA: TGTGCCAGTAGTATGCCCCACAGCTACGAGCAGTACTTC. This sequence encodes CASSMPHSYEQYF.

V usage is TRBV7-2 and J usage is TRBJ2-2; tentative D call: TRBD1 (5 bases). The CDR3 consists of 17 residues. The V gene lost 1 base and the J gene lost 0 bases, with 12 bases spanning the gap. Germline V gene data show CDR1 as SGHTA and CDR2 as FQGNSA. The CDR3 here is CASSLDRGRANTGELFF. CDR3 nucleotide sequence: TGTGCCAGCAGCTTAGATAGGGGCCGAGCGAACACCGGGGAGCTGTTTTTT.

This rearrangement joins TRBV10-3 to TRBJ2-1, with TRBD1 identical over 8 bases. In germline, CDR1 is ENHRY, CDR2 SYGVKD. The J segment lost 3 bases and the V segment lost 2 bases, leaving 3 bases of the junction unmatched. This CDR3 is 15 amino acids long. The CDR3 sequence is CAISEGQGDYNEQFF. The CDR3, as DNA: TGTGCCATCAGTGAGGGACAGGGAGACTACAATGAGCAGTTCTTC.